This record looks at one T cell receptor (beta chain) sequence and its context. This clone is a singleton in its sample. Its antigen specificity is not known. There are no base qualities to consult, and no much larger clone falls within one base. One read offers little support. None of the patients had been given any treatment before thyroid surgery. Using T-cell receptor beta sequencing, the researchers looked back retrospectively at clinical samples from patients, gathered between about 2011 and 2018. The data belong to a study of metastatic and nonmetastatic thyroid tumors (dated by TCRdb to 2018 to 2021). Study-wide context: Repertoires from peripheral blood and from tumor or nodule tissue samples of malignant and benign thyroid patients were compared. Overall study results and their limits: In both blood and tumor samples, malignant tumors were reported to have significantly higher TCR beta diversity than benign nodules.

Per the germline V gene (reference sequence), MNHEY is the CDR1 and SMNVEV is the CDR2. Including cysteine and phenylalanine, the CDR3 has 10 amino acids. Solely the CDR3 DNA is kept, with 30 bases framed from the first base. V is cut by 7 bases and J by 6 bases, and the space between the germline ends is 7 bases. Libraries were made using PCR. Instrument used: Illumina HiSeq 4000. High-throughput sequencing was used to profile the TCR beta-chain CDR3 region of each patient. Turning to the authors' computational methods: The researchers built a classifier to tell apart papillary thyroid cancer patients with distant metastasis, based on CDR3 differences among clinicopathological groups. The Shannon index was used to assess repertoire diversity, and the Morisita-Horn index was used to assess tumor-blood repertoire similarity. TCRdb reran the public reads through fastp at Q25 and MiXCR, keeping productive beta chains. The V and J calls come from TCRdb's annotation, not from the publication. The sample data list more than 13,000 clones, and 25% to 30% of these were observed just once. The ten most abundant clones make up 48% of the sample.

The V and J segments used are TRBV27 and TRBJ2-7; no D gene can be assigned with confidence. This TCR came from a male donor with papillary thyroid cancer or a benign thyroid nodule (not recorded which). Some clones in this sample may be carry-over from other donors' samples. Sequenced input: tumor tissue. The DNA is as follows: TGTGCCAGCATGATGATCGAGCAGTACTTC. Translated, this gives CASMMIEQYF.